These 11 T cell receptor beta chains were sequenced from one sample in a study of cytomegalovirus exposure and HLA in healthy donors. The assay was immunoSEQ multiplex PCR, and TCRdb's table has in-frame clones only and misses some. This sample has a few hundred thousand clones; roughly 85% occur once, and the top ten carry 0.65% to 0.95%. Sequenced material: PBMCs. These TCRs come from a woman under 30 in good health and CMV-seronegative.

The chain employs TRBV6-9 and TRBJ2-1, with D unclear. V lost 8 bases and J 6 bases, leaving 5 bases between the germline ends. The CDR3 sequence is 10 residues long. The germline CDR1 and CDR2 sequences are MNHGY and SVAAGI. The CDR3 coding sequence is TGTGCCAGCCCTCCCAATGAGCAGTTCTTC. It translates to CASPPNEQFF.

This sequence joins TRBV2 and TRBJ1-6; D gene uncertain. V shed 2 bases and J shed 0 bases, with 14 bases lying between them. There are 18 residues in the CDR3. Germline CDR1 reads SNHLY; CDR2 reads FYNNEI. The CDR3 reads CASSESSPASSYNSPLHF. The CDR3 coding sequence is TGTGCCAGCAGTGAATCTAGTCCCGCGAGCTCCTATAATTCACCCCTCCACTTT.

Details on this clone: Different DNA sequences within this sample yield the same CDR3. The CDR3 region is CASSSRGTEAFF. CDR3 DNA: TGTGCCAGTAGCTCACGGGGGACTGAAGCTTTCTTT. This rearrangement joins TRBV19 to TRBJ1-1, with TRBD1 as a possible D gene (5 bases). The V end lost 6 bases, the J end lost 5 bases, and 10 bases lay between the germline ends. The CDR3 has 12 residues. From germline, CDR1 is LNHDA and CDR2 SQIVND (reference sequence).

The chain uses TRBV2 and TRBJ2-1; 10 bases match TRBD1. Germline V gene data show CDR1 as SNHLY and CDR2 as FYNNEI. CDR3 length: 17 residues. V shed 6 bases, J shed 10 bases, and the junction held 18 bases outside the gene matches. The DNA for the CDR3 is TGTGCCAGCAGCCCCAGAATAACCAGGGACAGGGGAGGCGAGCAGTTCTTC. Protein sequence: CASSPRITRDRGGEQFF.

This rearrangement joins TRBV27 to TRBJ2-5, with D maybe TRBD2 (6 bases). The CDR3 covers 14 residues. Per the germline V gene, CDR1 is MNHEY and CDR2 is SMNVEV (reference sequence). Trimming removed 1 base from V and 3 bases from J, with 9 bases in between. The CDR3 bases are TGTGCCAGCAGTTTATTGGGCGGGGAAGAGACCCAGTACTTC. Translating gives CASSLLGGEETQYF.

This chain connects TRBV30 to TRBJ1-2, with 7 bases identical to TRBD1. The V segment lost 3 bases and the J segment 2 bases; nucleotides outside the gene matches: 6. The CDR3 runs to 14 residues. Germline-derived CDR1 and CDR2 are GTSNPN and SVGIG (reference sequence). In nucleotides, the CDR3 is TGTGCCTGGAGCGACGGGACAGCAAACTATGGCTACACCTTC. Translating gives CAWSDGTANYGYTF.

This chain uses TRBV29-1 with TRBJ2-2; 9 bases agree with TRBD1. The CDR3 runs to 13 residues. Germline V gene sequence: CDR1 SQVTM, CDR2 ANQGSEA. V dropped 8 bases and J dropped 5; count of bases not matched to a gene: 6. The CDR3 region has the DNA TGCAGCACGGGACAGGGTGGAACCGGGGAGCTGTTTTTT. Translating it yields CSTGQGGTGELFF.

The V gene is TRBV4-2, the J gene TRBJ2-3; weak D call: TRBD1 (6 bases). Germline values: CDR1 LGHNA, CDR2 YNFKEQ. Trimming removed 0 bases from V and 7 bases from J, with 17 bases in between. The CDR3 runs to 16 residues. The CDR3 DNA follows: TGTGCCAGCAGCCAAGAAGGTAGGGGGAGTGAATATACGCAGTATTTT. It is translated as CASSQEGRGSEYTQYF.

The chain links TRBV19 to TRBJ1-2; D gene ambiguous. Germline values: CDR1 LNHDA, CDR2 SQIVND (reference sequence). V dropped 4 bases and J dropped 3 bases, with 18 bases sitting between them. This CDR3 has 16 residues. CDR3 in amino acids: CASSNYLNRPDYGYTF. The CDR3 bases are TGTGCCAGTAGTAACTACCTAAACCGGCCAGACTATGGCTACACCTTC.

The gene calls are TRBV27 and TRBJ2-7; 8 nucleotides match TRBD1. The trim removed 4 bases at V and 4 bases at J, leaving 9 bases unmatched. The CDR3 sequence is 15 residues long. The germline V gene encodes CDR1 MNHEY and CDR2 SMNVEV (reference sequence). CDR3 loop: CASSSVSGTGYEQYF. The DNA of the CDR3 is TGTGCCAGCAGTTCGGTATCCGGGACAGGATACGAGCAGTACTTC.

The gene calls are TRBV15 and TRBJ1-1, with D tentatively TRBD1 (5 bases). There are 17 residues in the CDR3. V lost 6 bases and J lost 0, with 20 bases in between. In germline, CDR1 is LNHNV, CDR2 YYDKDF (reference sequence). The CDR3 bases are TGTGCCACCAGTAACGCCCGGAGGGGACCCTTGAACACTGAAGCTTTCTTT. Its translation: CATSNARRGPLNTEAFF.